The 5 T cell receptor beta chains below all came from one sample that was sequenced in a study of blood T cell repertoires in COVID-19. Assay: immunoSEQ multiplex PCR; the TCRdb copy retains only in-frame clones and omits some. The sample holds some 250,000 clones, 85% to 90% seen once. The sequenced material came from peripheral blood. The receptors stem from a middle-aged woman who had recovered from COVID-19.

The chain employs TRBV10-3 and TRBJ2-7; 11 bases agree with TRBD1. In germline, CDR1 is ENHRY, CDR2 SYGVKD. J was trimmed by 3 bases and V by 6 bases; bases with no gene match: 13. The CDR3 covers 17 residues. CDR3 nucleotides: TGTGCCATCAGCCGCGGACCATCCGGGACAGGGGGCTACGAGCAGTACTTC. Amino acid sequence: CAISRGPSGTGGYEQYF.

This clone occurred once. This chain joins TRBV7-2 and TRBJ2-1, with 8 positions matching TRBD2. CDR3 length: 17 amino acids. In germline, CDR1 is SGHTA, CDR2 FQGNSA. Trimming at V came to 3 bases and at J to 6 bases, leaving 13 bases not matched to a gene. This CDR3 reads CASSFPREGPGGNEQFF. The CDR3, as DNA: TGTGCCAGCAGCTTTCCCCGGGAGGGCCCGGGGGGCAATGAGCAGTTCTTC.

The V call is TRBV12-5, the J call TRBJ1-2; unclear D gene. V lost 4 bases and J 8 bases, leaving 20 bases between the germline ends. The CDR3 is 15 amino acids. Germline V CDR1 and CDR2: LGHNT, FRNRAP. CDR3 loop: CASGSLQRVLRGYTF. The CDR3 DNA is TGTGCTAGTGGTTCCCTCCAGCGGGTTTTGAGGGGCTACACCTTC.

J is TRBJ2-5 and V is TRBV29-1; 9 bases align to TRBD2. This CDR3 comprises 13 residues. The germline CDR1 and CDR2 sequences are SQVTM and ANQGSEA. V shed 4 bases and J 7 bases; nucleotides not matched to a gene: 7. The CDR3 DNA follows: TGCAGCGTTGGTGCGGGAGGGCAGGGGACCCAGTACTTC. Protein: CSVGAGGQGTQYF.

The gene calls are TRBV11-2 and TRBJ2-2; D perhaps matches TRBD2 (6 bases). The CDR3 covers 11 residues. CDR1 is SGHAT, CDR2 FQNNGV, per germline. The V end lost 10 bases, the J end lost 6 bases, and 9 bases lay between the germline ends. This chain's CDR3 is CATGGPGELFF. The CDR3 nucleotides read TGTGCCACCGGGGGTCCCGGGGAGCTGTTTTTT. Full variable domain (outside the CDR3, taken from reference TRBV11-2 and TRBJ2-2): EAGVAQSPRYKIIEKRQSVAFWCNPISGHATLYWYQQILGQGPKLLIQFQNNGVVDDSQLPKDRFSAERLKGVDSTLKIQPAKLEDSAVYLCATGGPGELFFGEGSRLTVL.